This TCR beta chain was sequenced for a study of blood T cell repertoires in COVID-19 (dated by TCRdb to 2019 to 2021). Notes on the research overall: The collaborator samples originated in the United States, Italy and Spain and spanned the acute and convalescent phases of COVID-19. The prospective study material was composed of cDNA or gDNA derived from T cells, B-cell-depleted T cells, or PBMCs. Subjects who had been exposed to COVID-19, were actively infected with it, or had recovered from it provided the deeply sampled blood TCRbeta repertoires that made up the dataset. The repertoires were released in a freely available public database meant as a resource for research on the immune response to SARS-CoV-2. Samples were obtained from the ongoing ImmuneRACE study (first 160 participants) and from 1,200 or so subjects provided by 6 global collaborators. A de-identified subject ID, COVID-19 status, age in years and sex were almost always included in the sample metadata. HLA class I and class II types, where available, came from metadata supplied by the sample provider rather than from assay-based typing.

This clone was seen once. What antigen it recognizes has not been identified. No much larger clonotype is one base removed from it; base qualities were not supplied. The immunoSEQ Assay, a bias-controlled multiplex PCR, was used to amplify TCRbeta CDR3 regions from genomic DNA. In the original analysis: The number of nucleated cells in each sample was estimated from the amplification of reference gene primers within the assay. To quantify the absolute abundance of each unique TCRbeta CDR3 rearrangement, sequence reads were collapsed and filtered. For each sample, productive Simpson clonality was calculated as the square root of Simpson's diversity index across productive rearrangements. Entries here come from immuneACCESS through TCRdb and include only in-frame sequences with V and J called. Some clones fail to appear in such tables; in the studies checked, an unresolved V gene covers under half of the shortfall, and the cause of the remainder is unknown. That table furnishes V, J and clone size, whereas the DNA furnished D and trimming. The sample table holds 400,000 or so clones, of which 70% to 90% were seen once. Of the sample, approximately 0.92% is held by the ten largest clones.

V was cut back by 4 bases and J by 4 bases, leaving a gap of 17 bases between them. The CDR3 measures 16 amino acids from cysteine to phenylalanine. The retained sequence is limited to the CDR3, 48 bases, with the frame set at the first base. CDR1 is given as LGHDT and CDR2 as YNNKEL, both from the germline V gene (reference sequence). At one collaborating source in Seattle, patients were enrolled during active infection and were followed longitudinally through the course of disease. The collaborating institutions used their own protocols to collect whole blood in K2EDTA tubes. For TCRbeta analysis, collaborators shipped samples as frozen whole blood, isolated PBMCs, or DNA extracted from either of those sample types. Study-level results and caveats: How much clinical and demographic metadata was included differed by source and by participant, and the metadata was provided uncurated.

This receptor was identified in a man aged 18 to 35 with COVID-19, enrolled during active disease. Sequencing was done on a sample of peripheral blood. Rearrangement joined TRBV3-1 (or the pseudogene TRBV3-2) to TRBJ1-3, with no D gene named confidently. In nucleotides, the sequence is TGTGCCAGCAGCCCATATCTCGGGGAAAAAGGAAACACCATATATTTT. Translated, this gives CASSPYLGEKGNTIYF.